This T cell receptor (beta chain) was sequenced for a study of T cells in Graves' hyperthyroidism and ophthalmopathy. RNA transcripts yielded amplified TCR beta CDR3 regions. Primed by the HTBI set, a first-round RT-PCR was run on the TCR CDR3. TCRdb processed the multiplex PCR reads anew with MiXCR; each CDR3 protein has one entry. The sample includes about 210,000 distinct CDR3 sequences, under 20% of them seen just once. From germline, CDR1 is LGHNA and CDR2 YSLEER. The CDR3 covers 17 residues. V lost 1 base, J lost 3 bases, and 16 bases lay in between. To note about this clonotype: Its antigen remains unknown.

Findings and limits, study-wide: Peripheral blood also featured most of the thyroid clonotypes expanded above 0.001.

The chain couples TRBV4-3 to TRBJ2-1; maybe TRBD1 (5 bases). This receptor was taken from a man aged 45-65 years with Graves' hyperthyroidism. Source material: blood. DNA of the CDR3: TGCGCCAGCAGCCAAGGTAGAAGGGGTGGTGGCTACAATGAGCAGTTCTTC. As protein: CASSQGRRGGGYNEQFF.